Listed below are T cell receptor beta chains from one sample, sequenced in a study of T cells in localized non-small cell lung cancer. Data came from immunoSEQ multiplex PCR; TCRdb stores just in-frame clones and leaves some out. Counted here are tens of thousands of clones, just over 90% occurring once; the ten biggest clones make up approximately 7%. Sequenced here: peripheral blood, sampled before any cancer treatment. The receptors stem from a female donor older than 55 with stage I lung adenocarcinoma. Both conserved end residues are part of each CDR3. D genes are given only for firm matches. Clone size, where shown, is once, few, many, or a class for clones that have expanded.

clone_size,v_call,d_call,j_call,cdr3_aa,cdr3_nt
NA,TRBV13,NA,TRBJ1-2,CASSAVRGYTF,TGTGCCAGCAGCGCCGTCCGGGGTTACACCTTC
NA,TRBV7-9,TRBD1,TRBJ2-1,CATGTGRGEQFF,TGTGCCACCGGGACAGGGCGAGGTGAGCAGTTCTTC
NA,TRBV7-2,TRBD2,TRBJ2-3,CASSPRGAGGRTDTQYF,TGTGCCAGCAGCCCGAGAGGAGCGGGGGGGAGGACAGATACGCAGTATTTT
NA,TRBV7-2,TRBD2,TRBJ2-3,CASSLHGGRVDTQYF,TGTGCCAGCAGCTTACACGGGGGGAGGGTGGATACGCAGTATTTT
NA,TRBV18,TRBD2,TRBJ2-1,CASSPIGLAGGDEQFF,TGTGCCAGCTCACCCATAGGACTAGCGGGGGGTGATGAGCAGTTCTTC
NA,TRBV27,NA,TRBJ2-3,CASSFWQGEADTQYF,TGTGCCAGCAGTTTCTGGCAGGGGGAGGCAGATACGCAGTATTTT
once,TRBV27,NA,TRBJ2-1,CASSLDGLDTTPFF,TGTGCCAGCAGTTTAGACGGTCTGGACACCACTCCGTTCTTC
NA,TRBV5-4,NA,TRBJ1-1,CASSWGVGTEAFF,TGTGCCAGCAGCTGGGGGGTTGGCACTGAAGCTTTCTTT
NA,TRBV5-1,NA,TRBJ1-2,CASSRGTSAKGGYTF,TGCGCCAGCAGCAGAGGGACCTCCGCAAAAGGTGGCTACACCTTC
NA,TRBV6-6,NA,TRBJ1-1,CASSYSRDVAFF,TGTGCCAGCAGTTACTCCAGGGATGTAGCTTTCTTT
once,TRBV29-1,NA,TRBJ1-1,CSVGLPGGNLNTEAFF,TGCAGCGTTGGCCTCCCCGGGGGGAACCTGAACACTGAAGCTTTCTTT
NA,TRBV2,TRBD1,TRBJ1-1,CASSAGGATEAFF,TGTGCCAGCAGTGCAGGGGGGGCGACTGAAGCTTTCTTT
NA,TRBV19,NA,TRBJ2-6,CASSIVLQAPGANVLTF,TGTGCCAGTAGTATCGTACTACAGGCACCTGGGGCCAACGTCCTGACTTTC
NA,TRBV7-6,NA,TRBJ1-1,CASSPTPRAEEAFF,TGTGCCAGCAGCCCGACGCCGAGGGCAGAAGAAGCTTTCTTT